The present T cell receptor beta chain was sequenced within a study of shared clonotypes between healthy human individuals. Study-wide points: It was only blood that was sampled, and tissue repertoires likely differ. Larger estimated richness was generally recorded for naive subsets relative to memory subsets.

A remark on this clone: Its antigen is undetermined.

Investigators divided CD4+ cells into CD45RA+ naive and CD45RA-negative memory subsets. Losses at the gene ends were 3 bases for V and 3 bases for J; bases not matched to a gene: 2. The CDR3 has 14 amino acids. The V gene's germline CDR1 is SGHNT and CDR2 YYREEE (reference sequence). Original processing methods: ImmunoSEQ gave junction-only sequences without quality scores, so filtering differed. Clones were read by immunoSEQ multiplex PCR, and TCRdb kept only the in-frame ones, dropping some. V and J calls and clone size are those listed in that table; D and trimming were worked out from the DNA. This sample carries approximately 2.5 million clones, roughly 93% of them seen once, and the ten largest clones take approximately 0.35%.

The sequencing input was naive CD4+ T cells from PBMCs. Subset specified: CD45RA+ positively selected. The chain employs TRBV5-4 and TRBJ1-4; 7 nucleotides line up with TRBD1. This clonotype was obtained from a man aged 18 to 30 in good health. Some clones in this sample may be carry-over from other donors' samples. Here the CDR3 DNA reads TGTGCCAGCAGCTCGGGACAGCCTAATGAAAAACTGTTTTTT. Translating gives CASSSGQPNEKLFF.